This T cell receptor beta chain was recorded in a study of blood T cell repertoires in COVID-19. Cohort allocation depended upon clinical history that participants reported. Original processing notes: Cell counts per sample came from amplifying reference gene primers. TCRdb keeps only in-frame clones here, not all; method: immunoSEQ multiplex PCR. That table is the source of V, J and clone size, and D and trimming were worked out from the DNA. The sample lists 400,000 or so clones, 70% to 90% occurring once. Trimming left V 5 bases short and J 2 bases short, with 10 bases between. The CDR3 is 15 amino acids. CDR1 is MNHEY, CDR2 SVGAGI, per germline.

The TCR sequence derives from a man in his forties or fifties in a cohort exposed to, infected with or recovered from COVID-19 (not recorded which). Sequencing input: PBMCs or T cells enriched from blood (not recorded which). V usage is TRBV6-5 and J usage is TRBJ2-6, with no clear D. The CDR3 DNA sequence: TGTGCCAGCAGTCCCTCATCAGCTGGGGCCAACGTCCTGACTTTC. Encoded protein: CASSPSSAGANVLTF.